The subject of this entry is one T cell receptor beta chain. Its target is not known. The sample comes from a study of cytomegalovirus exposure and HLA in healthy donors. Study-level findings and limits: In a later analysis, CMV-associated beta chains were mostly HLA-associated, it appeared. Later genetic work tied a missense DCLRE1C variant to beta-chain V and J trimming.

The V gene lost 4 bases and the J gene lost 1 base, with 14 bases spanning the gap. This CDR3 region has 15 residues. Germline V gives CDR1 SGHRS, CDR2 YFSETQ. PCR used 60 Vbeta primers and 13 Jbeta primers. The repertoire was sequenced with immunoSEQ multiplex PCR; TCRdb's copy has only in-frame clones and lacks some. The table lists over 150,000 clones, roughly 80% of them singletons. The receptor comes from a woman in her 50s in good health and CMV-seronegative. The chain is built from TRBV5-1 and TRBJ1-1; D might be TRBD1 (5 bases). Sequencing used PBMCs. The CDR3 DNA sequence: TGCGCCAGCAGCGGGGGGAGTGGAGGGAACACTGAAGCTTTCTTT. Protein sequence: CASSGGSGGNTEAFF.